This TCR beta chain was identified in a study of cytomegalovirus exposure and HLA in healthy donors. Background on the study: The Caucasian-associated ancestry cluster held around 76% of roughly 370 genotyped donors.

Study outcomes and limitations: Specificity for CMV antigens was confirmed in vitro for a few of the CMV-associated chains. Reports state that TCR beta sequences accurately predicted most subjects' HLA-A and HLA-B alleles.

Trimming stripped 0 bases from V and 1 base from J, with 12 bases between. The V gene's germline CDR1 is SGDLS and CDR2 YYNGEE. The CDR3 is 16 amino acids. It was with 60 Vbeta and 13 Jbeta primers that the PCR ran. Assay: immunoSEQ multiplex PCR; the TCRdb copy retains only in-frame clones and omits some. The sample consists of fewer than 200,000 clones, 78% of them appearing once. This clone was seen more than once but under ten times. The antigen remains undetermined. This TCR came from a woman aged 30 to 39 in good health and CMV-seropositive. The material sequenced was PBMCs. The V gene is TRBV9, the J gene TRBJ2-3; D might be TRBD1 (6 bases). The CDR3 here is CASSVEGELGTDTQYF. The CDR3 nucleotides are TGTGCCAGCAGCGTAGAGGGGGAGTTGGGCACAGATACGCAGTATTTT.